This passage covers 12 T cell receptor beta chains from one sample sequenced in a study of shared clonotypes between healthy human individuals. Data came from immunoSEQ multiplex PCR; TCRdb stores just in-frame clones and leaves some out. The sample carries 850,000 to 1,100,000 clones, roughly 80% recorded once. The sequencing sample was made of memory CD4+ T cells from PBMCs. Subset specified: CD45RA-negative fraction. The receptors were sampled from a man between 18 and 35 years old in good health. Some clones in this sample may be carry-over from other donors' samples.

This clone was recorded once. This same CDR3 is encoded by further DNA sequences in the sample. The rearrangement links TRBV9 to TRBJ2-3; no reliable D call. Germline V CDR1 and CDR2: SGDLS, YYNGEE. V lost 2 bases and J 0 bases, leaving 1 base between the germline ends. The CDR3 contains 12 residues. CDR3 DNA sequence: TGTGCCAGCAGCGTGAGCACAGATACGCAGTATTTT. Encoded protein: CASSVSTDTQYF.

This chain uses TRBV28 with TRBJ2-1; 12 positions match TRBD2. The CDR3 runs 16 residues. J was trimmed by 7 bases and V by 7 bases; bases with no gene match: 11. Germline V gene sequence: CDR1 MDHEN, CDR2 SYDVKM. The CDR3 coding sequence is TGTGCCAGCATATCCCTAGCGGGAGGGCCGGGGAATGAGCAGTTCTTC. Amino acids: CASISLAGGPGNEQFF.

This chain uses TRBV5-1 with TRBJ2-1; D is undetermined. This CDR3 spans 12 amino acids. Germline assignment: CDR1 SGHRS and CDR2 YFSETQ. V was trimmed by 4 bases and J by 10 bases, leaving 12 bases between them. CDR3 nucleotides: TGCGCCAGCAGCCCCCAAGGCAACGAGCAGTTCTTC. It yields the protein CASSPQGNEQFF.

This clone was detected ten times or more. The CDR3 DNA sequence: TGTGCCAGCAATCCTTCAGGAGGCACTGAAGCTTTCTTT. Translating it yields CASNPSGGTEAFF. V is TRBV25-1 and J is TRBJ1-1; D not certain. Germline values: CDR1 MGHDK, CDR2 SYGVNS. CDR3 length: 13 residues. Deletions cut 7 bases from V and 4 bases from J, with 13 bases between.

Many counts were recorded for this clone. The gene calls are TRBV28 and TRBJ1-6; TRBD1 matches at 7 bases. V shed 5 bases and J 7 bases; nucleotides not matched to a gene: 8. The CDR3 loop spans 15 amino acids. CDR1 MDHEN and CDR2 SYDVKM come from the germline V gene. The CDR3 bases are TGTGCCAGCAGTACTCGACAGGGCGGCAATTCACCCCTCCACTTT. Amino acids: CASSTRQGGNSPLHF.

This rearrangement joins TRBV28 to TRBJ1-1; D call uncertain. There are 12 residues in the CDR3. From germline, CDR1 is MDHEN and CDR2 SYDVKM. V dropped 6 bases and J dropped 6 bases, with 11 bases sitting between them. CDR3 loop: CASSRMKAEAFF. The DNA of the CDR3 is TGTGCCAGCAGCCGGATGAAGGCTGAAGCTTTCTTT.

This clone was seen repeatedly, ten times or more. Here the CDR3 reads CASKMGGIYGYTF. DNA of the CDR3: TGTGCCAGCAAAATGGGGGGGATTTATGGCTACACCTTC. V and J are TRBV28 and TRBJ1-2; possibly TRBD1 for D (5 bases). The length of the CDR3 is 13 residues. Trimming shortened V by 7 bases and J by 5 bases, and 14 bases separated the two germline ends. Germline V gene data show CDR1 as MDHEN and CDR2 as SYDVKM.

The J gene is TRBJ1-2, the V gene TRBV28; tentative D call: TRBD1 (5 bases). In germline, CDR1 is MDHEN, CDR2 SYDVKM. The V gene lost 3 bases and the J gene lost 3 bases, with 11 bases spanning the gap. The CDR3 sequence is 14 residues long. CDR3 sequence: CASSLPGRDYGYTF. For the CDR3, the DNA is TGTGCCAGCAGTTTGCCGGGGCGGGACTATGGCTACACCTTC.

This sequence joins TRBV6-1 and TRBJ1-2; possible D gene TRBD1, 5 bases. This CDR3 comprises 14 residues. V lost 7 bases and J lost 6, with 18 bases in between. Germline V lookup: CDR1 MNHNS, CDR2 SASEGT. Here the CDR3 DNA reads TGTGCCAGCACCCCGCATAGAGGGGTTAATGGCTACACCTTC. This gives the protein CASTPHRGVNGYTF.

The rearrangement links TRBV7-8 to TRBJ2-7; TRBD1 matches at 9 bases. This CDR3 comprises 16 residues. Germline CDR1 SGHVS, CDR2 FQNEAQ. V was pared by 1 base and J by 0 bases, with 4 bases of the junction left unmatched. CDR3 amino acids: CASSLDRQGVSYEQYF. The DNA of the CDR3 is TGTGCCAGCAGCTTAGACCGACAGGGGGTCTCCTACGAGCAGTACTTC.

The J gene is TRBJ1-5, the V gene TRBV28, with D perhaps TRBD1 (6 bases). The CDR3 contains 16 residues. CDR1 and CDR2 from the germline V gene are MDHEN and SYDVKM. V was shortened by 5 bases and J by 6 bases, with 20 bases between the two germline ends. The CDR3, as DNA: TGTGCCAGCAGTCCGCCGCGGGGGGGCCCGGGTCAGCCCCAGCATTTT. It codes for CASSPPRGGPGQPQHF.

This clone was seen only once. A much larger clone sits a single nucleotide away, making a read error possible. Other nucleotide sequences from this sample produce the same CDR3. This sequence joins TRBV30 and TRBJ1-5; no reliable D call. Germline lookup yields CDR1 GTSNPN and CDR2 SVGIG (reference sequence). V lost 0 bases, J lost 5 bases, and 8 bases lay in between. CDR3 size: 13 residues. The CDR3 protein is CAWSVAGDQPQHF. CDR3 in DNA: TGTGCCTGGAGTGTGGCCGGCGATCAGCCCCAGCATTTT. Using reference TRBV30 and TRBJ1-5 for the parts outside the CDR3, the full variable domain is SQTIHQWPATLVQPVGSPLSLECTVEGTSNPNLYWYRQAAGRGLQLLFYSVGIGQISSEVPQNLSASRPQDRQFILSSKKLLLSDSGFYLCAWSVAGDQPQHFGDGTRLSIL.